This TCR beta chain was identified during a study of response to subunit inactivated influenza vaccine. Regarding the study as a whole: The study's authors posited that every seasonal influenza vaccination enlists few new T cells.

The CDR3 runs 14 residues. Germline lookup yields CDR1 MGHRA and CDR2 YSYEKL. Trimming removed 3 bases at V and 7 bases at J, with 12 bases between. TCRdb used MiXCR to reprocess the RT-PCR reads, holding one entry per CDR3 protein. The table includes about 800,000 distinct CDR3 sequences, roughly 20% detected once. Comments on this clonotype: Its cognate antigen is unknown.

This TCR was sampled from a middle-aged man who received an inactivated influenza vaccine. This specimen consisted of PBMCs from blood, obtained roughly 5 days after vaccination. The chain carries TRBV4-1 and TRBJ2-2; no definite D call. The CDR3 nucleotides read TGCGCCAGCAGCCAGAGTCTACCCGGCGGGGAGCTGTTTTTT. Residues: CASSQSLPGGELFF.